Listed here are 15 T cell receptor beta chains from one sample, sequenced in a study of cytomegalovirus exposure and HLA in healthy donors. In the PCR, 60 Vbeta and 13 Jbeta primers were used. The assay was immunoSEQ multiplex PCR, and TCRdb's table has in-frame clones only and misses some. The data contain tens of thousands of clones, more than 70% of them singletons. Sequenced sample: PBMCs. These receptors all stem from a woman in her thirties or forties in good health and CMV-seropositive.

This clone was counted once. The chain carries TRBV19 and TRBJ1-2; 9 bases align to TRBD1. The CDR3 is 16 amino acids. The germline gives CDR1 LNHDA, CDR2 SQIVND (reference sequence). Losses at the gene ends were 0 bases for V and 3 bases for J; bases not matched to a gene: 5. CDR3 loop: CASSIDSQGADYGYTF. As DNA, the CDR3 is TGTGCCAGTAGTATAGACTCACAGGGGGCGGACTATGGCTACACCTTC.

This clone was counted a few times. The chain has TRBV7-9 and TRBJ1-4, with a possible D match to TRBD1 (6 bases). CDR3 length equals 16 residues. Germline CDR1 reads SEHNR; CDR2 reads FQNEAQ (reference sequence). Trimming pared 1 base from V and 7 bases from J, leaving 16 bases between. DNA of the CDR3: TGTGCCAGCAGCTTAGGACGGGACATGGGTGCTGAAAAACTGTTTTTT. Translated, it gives CASSLGRDMGAEKLFF. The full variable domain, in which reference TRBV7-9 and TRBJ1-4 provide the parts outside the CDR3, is DTGVSQNPRHKITKRGQNVTFRCDPISEHNRLYWYRQTLGQGPEFLTYFQNEAQLEKSRLLSDRFSAERPKGSFSTLEIQRTEQGDSAMYLCASSLGRDMGAEKLFFGSGTQLSVL.

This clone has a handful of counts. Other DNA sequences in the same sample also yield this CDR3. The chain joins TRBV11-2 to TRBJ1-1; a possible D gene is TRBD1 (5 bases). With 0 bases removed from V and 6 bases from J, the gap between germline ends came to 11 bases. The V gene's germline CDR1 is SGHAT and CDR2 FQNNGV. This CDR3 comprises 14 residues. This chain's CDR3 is CASSLDAGHAEAFF. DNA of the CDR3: TGTGCCAGCAGCTTAGATGCCGGACATGCTGAAGCTTTCTTT.

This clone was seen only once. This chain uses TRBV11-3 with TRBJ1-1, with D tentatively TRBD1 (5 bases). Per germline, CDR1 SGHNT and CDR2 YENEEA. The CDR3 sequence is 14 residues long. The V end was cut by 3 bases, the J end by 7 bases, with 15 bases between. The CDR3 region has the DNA TGTGCCAGCAGCTTCCCCATAGACAGATATGAAGCTTTCTTT. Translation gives CASSFPIDRYEAFF.

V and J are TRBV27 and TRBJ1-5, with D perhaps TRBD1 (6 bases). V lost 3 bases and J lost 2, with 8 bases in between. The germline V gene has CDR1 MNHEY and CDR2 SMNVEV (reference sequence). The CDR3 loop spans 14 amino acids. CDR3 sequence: CASSFSGGNQPQHF. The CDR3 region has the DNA TGTGCCAGCAGTTTTTCAGGGGGCAATCAGCCCCAGCATTTT.

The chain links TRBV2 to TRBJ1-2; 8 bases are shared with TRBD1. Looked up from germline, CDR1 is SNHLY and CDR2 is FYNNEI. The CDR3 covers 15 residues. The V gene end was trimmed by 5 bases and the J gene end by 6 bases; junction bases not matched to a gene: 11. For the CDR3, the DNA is TGTGCCAGCAGTCCCATTATTACAGGGGGGGATGGCTACACCTTC. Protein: CASSPIITGGDGYTF.

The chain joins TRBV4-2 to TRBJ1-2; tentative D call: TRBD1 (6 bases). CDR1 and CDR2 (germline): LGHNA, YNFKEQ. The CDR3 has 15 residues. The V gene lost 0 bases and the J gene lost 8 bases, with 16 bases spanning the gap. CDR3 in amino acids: CASSQEPDRQWGYTF. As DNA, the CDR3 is TGTGCCAGCAGCCAAGAGCCGGACAGACAGTGGGGCTACACCTTC.

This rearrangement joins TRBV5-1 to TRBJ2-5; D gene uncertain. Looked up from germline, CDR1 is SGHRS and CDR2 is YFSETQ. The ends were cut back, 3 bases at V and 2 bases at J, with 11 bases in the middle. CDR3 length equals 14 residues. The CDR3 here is CASSSVGGQETQYF. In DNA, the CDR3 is TGCGCCAGCAGCTCAGTCGGCGGTCAAGAGACCCAGTACTTC.

CDR3 region: CASSDRDNYGYTF. Here the CDR3 DNA reads TGTGCCAGTAGTGACAGGGATAACTATGGCTACACCTTC. The chain has TRBV19 and TRBJ1-2; 7 bases align to TRBD1. Germline CDR1 and CDR2: LNHDA and SQIVND (reference sequence). The CDR3 covers 13 residues. V was pared by 5 bases and J by 1 base, with 1 base of the junction left unmatched.

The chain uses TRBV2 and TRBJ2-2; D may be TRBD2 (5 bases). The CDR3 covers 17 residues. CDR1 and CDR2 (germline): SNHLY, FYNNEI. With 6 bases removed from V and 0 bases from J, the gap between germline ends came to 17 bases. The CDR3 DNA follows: TGTGCCAGCAGGGGTGTGCTAGCTGGTACGAACACCGGGGAGCTGTTTTTT. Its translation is CASRGVLAGTNTGELFF.

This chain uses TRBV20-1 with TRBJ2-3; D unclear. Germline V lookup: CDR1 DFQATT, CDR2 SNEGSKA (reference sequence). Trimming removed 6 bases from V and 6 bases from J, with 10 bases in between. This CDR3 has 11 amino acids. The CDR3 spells CSAAVGDTQYF. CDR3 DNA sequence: TGCAGTGCCGCGGTCGGGGATACGCAGTATTTT.

The CDR3 bases are TGTGCCAGCAGCCTTGAGGGACAGGGGGCCGGGCAGCCCCAGCATTTT. It codes for CASSLEGQGAGQPQHF. This chain joins TRBV28 and TRBJ1-5; TRBD1 matches at 12 bases. Trimming cost V 6 bases and J 7 bases; bases outside gene matches: 10. Germline values: CDR1 MDHEN, CDR2 SYDVKM. The CDR3 extends over 16 amino acids.

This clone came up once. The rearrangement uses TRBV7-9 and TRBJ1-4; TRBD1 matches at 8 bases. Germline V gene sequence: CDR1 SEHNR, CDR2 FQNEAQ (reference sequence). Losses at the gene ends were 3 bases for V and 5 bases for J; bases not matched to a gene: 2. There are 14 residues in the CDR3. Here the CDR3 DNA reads TGTGCCAGCAGCTTGGGACAGGAAAATGAAAAACTGTTTTTT. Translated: CASSLGQENEKLFF.

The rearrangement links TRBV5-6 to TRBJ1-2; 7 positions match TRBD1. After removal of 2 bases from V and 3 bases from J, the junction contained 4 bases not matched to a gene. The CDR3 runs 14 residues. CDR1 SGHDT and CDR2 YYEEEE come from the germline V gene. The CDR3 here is CASSLPRGDYGYTF. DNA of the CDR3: TGTGCCAGCAGCTTACCCAGGGGGGACTATGGCTACACCTTC.

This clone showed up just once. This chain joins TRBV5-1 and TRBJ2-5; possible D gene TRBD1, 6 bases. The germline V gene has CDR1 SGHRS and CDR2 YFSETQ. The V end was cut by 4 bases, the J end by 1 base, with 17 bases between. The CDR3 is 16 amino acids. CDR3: CASSRDTPRGQETQYF. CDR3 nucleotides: TGCGCCAGCAGCCGGGACACTCCTAGGGGCCAAGAGACCCAGTACTTC.